These T cell receptor beta chains were read from a single sample in a study of regulatory T cells in long-lasting Graves disease. Via MiXCR, TCRdb re-called the multiplex PCR reads, giving one row per CDR3 protein. This table has hundreds of thousands of distinct CDR3 sequences, less than 25% appearing once. Here the sequenced sample was peripheral blood mononuclear cells (PBMCs), taken when the disease was refractory, from a patient treated with antithyroid drugs. The origin of the receptors is a female donor with Graves disease. Both conserved end residues are part of each CDR3. Fields, in order: clone size, D gene, V gene, J gene, CDR3 DNA, CDR3 protein. The D gene is left open where the match is weak. The size of a clone is reported for some rows only, either as once, few or many, or as a class for expanded clones.

>few|NA|TRBV11-2|TRBJ2-2
TGTGCCAGCAGCACCCGGCCCGGGGTTTCTTTGCCGAACACCGGGGAGCTGTTTTTT
CASSTRPGVSLPNTGELFF
>many|TRBD1|TRBV2|TRBJ2-7
TGTGCCAGCAGTGAAGCGACAGGGGTCGGGTCCTACGAGCAGTACTTC
CASSEATGVGSYEQYF
>many|NA|TRBV2|TRBJ1-5
TGTGCCAGCAGTGAAGAGGGGTGGCAGCCCCAGCATTTT
CASSEEGWQPQHF
>few|NA|TRBV6-1|TRBJ2-7
TGTGCCAGCAGCCGATCTGGGACCGCTGGAGAGCAGTACTTC
CASSRSGTAGEQYF
>few|NA|TRBV15|TRBJ1-3
TGTGCCACCAGCAGAGTCGGAAACACCATATATTTT
CATSRVGNTIYF
>few|NA|TRBV6-1|TRBJ2-7
TGTGCCAGCAGTGAAGAGCGGCTGAGCTCCTACGAGCAGTACTTC
CASSEERLSSYEQYF
>NA|TRBD2|TRBV5-1|TRBJ2-7
TGCGCCAGCAGCTCGAGGACTAGCGGGATTGGAGTCTACGAGCAGTACTTC
CASSSRTSGIGVYEQYF
>many|TRBD1|TRBV5-5|TRBJ2-6
TGTGCCAGCGCGGGCGCCGGGACAGGGACAGGGGCCAACGTCCTGACTTTC
CASAGAGTGTGANVLTF
>many|TRBD1|TRBV27|TRBJ2-7
TGTGCCAGCAGAACGGCCGGGACAGGACCGTACGAGCAGTACTTC
CASRTAGTGPYEQYF
>NA|NA|TRBV28|TRBJ2-1
TGTGCCAGCAGTTCGTGGACATCGAGCTCCTACAATGAGCAGTTCTTC
CASSSWTSSSYNEQFF
>many|TRBD1|TRBV28|TRBJ2-7
TGTGCCAGCAGTGCGAGGACAGGGATTCAGGCCTACGAGCAGTACTTC
CASSARTGIQAYEQYF
>many|NA|TRBV2|TRBJ1-1
TGTGCCAGCAGTGAGGGGGGCTGGGGCACTGAAGCTTTCTTT
CASSEGGWGTEAFF
>many|NA|TRBV6-1|TRBJ2-7
TGTGCCAGCAGTGAAAAGGCAGGGCTTTTTATCTCCTACGAGCAGTACTTC
CASSEKAGLFISYEQYF
>NA|NA|TRBV9|TRBJ2-4
TGTGCCAGCAGCCCCCACCAGGGAGGGGGCGCGTCCAAAAACATTCAGTACTTC
CASSPHQGGGASKNIQYF
>few|TRBD2|TRBV19|TRBJ2-5
TGTGCCAGTAGATCCTCAGCGGGAGTCCCCGAGACCCAGTACTTC
CASRSSAGVPETQYF
>NA|TRBD2|TRBV5-1|TRBJ2-1
TGCGCCAGCAGCTTGGATAGCGGGCCGTACAATGAGCAGTTCTTC
CASSLDSGPYNEQFF
>many|NA|TRBV27|TRBJ2-2
TGTGCCAGCAGTCCCCGTACCCGTCGGGTCACCGGGGAGCTGTTTTTT
CASSPRTRRVTGELFF
>many|NA|TRBV11-2|TRBJ2-5
TGTGCCAGCAGCTTAGATGGCAGGGCGGGCCAGTACTTC
CASSLDGRAGQYF
>few|TRBD1|TRBV7-9|TRBJ2-5
TGTGCCAGCAGCGGGCCCGACAGGGAAGAGACCCAGTACTTC
CASSGPDREETQYF
>few|NA|TRBV3-1|TRBJ2-7
TGTGCCAGCAGCCCCGGCCCCGACTCCTACGAGCAGTACTTC
CASSPGPDSYEQYF
>many|NA|TRBV2|TRBJ2-3
TGTGGGGACGGAAACACAGATACGCAGTATTTT
CGDGNTDTQYF
>few|NA|TRBV18|TRBJ2-7
TGTGCCAGCTCACCATCGGTGGTCCAGGGGAACGAGCAGTACTTC
CASSPSVVQGNEQYF
>many|NA|TRBV7-9|TRBJ2-7
TGTGCCAGCAGCTTACAGGCAGGCCGTTCCTACGAGCAGTACTTC
CASSLQAGRSYEQYF
>few|NA|TRBV14|TRBJ2-7
TGTGCCAGCAGCGCCGGCTGGGGACTGAGTTACGAGCAGTACTTC
CASSAGWGLSYEQYF
>many|NA|TRBV6-5|TRBJ2-5
TGTGCCAGCAGTTACTTCTTATCCGGGACGGAGACCCAGTACTTC
CASSYFLSGTETQYF
>NA|NA|TRBV28|TRBJ1-5
TGTGCCAGCACCCGGCGGGGTTTGGGCAATCAGCCCCAGCATTTT
CASTRRGLGNQPQHF
>few|NA|TRBV6-2/TRBV6-3|TRBJ2-5
TGTGCCAGCAGTGAAGCCCGCATGGAGACCCAGTACTTC
CASSEARMETQYF
>few|TRBD2|TRBV7-9|TRBJ2-5
TGTGCCAGCAGCCGCGGGGGAGCGGGAGGTAGTGAGACCCAGTACTTC
CASSRGGAGGSETQYF
>NA|NA|TRBV10-3|TRBJ2-7
TGTGCCATCAGAACCCTCCTGGGGGGGCAGTACTTC
CAIRTLLGGQYF
>NA|NA|TRBV28|TRBJ1-3
TGTGCCAGCAGTCTGGTCAGGGGTGCTGGAAACACCATATATTTT
CASSLVRGAGNTIYF
>NA|NA|TRBV27|TRBJ1-5
TGTGCCAGCAGACAGGGTGGAATGCCCCAGCATTTT
CASRQGGMPQHF
>few|NA|TRBV19|TRBJ1-1
TGTGCCAGTAGTATGGACAGCTTGAGGAACACTGAAGCTTTCTTT
CASSMDSLRNTEAFF
>few|TRBD1|TRBV6-2/TRBV6-3|TRBJ2-7
TGTGCCAGCAGTTTTCCACCGGGACAGGGTTTACACGAGCAGTACTTC
CASSFPPGQGLHEQYF
>many|NA|TRBV7-9|TRBJ2-7
TGTGCCAGCACGGGTAAAGGGTCAAGGGCTAACTCCGAGCAGTACTTC
CASTGKGSRANSEQYF
>NA|NA|TRBV4-2|TRBJ1-1
TGCGCCAGCAGCCAAGATGACAGTGAAGCTTTCTTT
CASSQDDSEAFF
>NA|NA|TRBV27|TRBJ2-1
TGTGCCAGCAGTTTTTCCGCCGGGGGAGATGAGCAGTTCTTC
CASSFSAGGDEQFF
>many|NA|TRBV28|TRBJ1-1
TGTGCCAGCAGTTTAATTATGGGCAGTCCTGAAGCTTTCTTT
CASSLIMGSPEAFF
>NA|TRBD2|TRBV5-1|TRBJ2-7
TGCGCCAGCAGCCCCGGGACTAGCGGGAGGATCTACGAGCAGTACTTC
CASSPGTSGRIYEQYF
>NA|NA|TRBV18|TRBJ2-2
TGTGCCAGCTCCTACAAGGGACCCTCCGGCGGGGAGCTGTTTTTT
CASSYKGPSGGELFF
>few|TRBD1|TRBV29-1|TRBJ2-2
TGCAGCGTTTTAAGAGGGGGCGCGAACACCGGGGAGCTGTTTTTT
CSVLRGGANTGELFF
>many|NA|TRBV29-1|TRBJ2-7
TGCAGCGTTGAAGTGCGGGGAATGGACGAGCAGTACTTC
CSVEVRGMDEQYF
>many|TRBD1|TRBV12-3/TRBV12-4|TRBJ2-4
TGTGCCAGCAGTTTGAGCACAGGGGGCATGGCCAAAAACATTCAGTACTTC
CASSLSTGGMAKNIQYF
>many|NA|TRBV27|TRBJ1-1
TGTGCCAGCAGTTTATCCGAGGGCTCGGACACTGAAGCTTTCTTT
CASSLSEGSDTEAFF
>many|NA|TRBV28|TRBJ1-2
TGTGCCAGCAGTTCGGAGTCAGGGAACAACTATGGCTACACCTTC
CASSSESGNNYGYTF
>many|TRBD1|TRBV7-2|TRBJ2-7
TGTGCCAGCAGCCCCTCGACAGGGGGTTACGAGCAGTACTTC
CASSPSTGGYEQYF
>few|NA|TRBV13|TRBJ2-2
TGTGCCAGCAGCTTTGACGGTTCCGCGAACACCGGGGAGCTGTTTTTT
CASSFDGSANTGELFF
>NA|NA|TRBV19|TRBJ1-5
TGTGCCAGTAGTATAGTTACGGGCAGCAATCAGCCCCAGCATTTT
CASSIVTGSNQPQHF
>NA|NA|TRBV7-3|TRBJ2-2
TGTGCCAGCAGCTCCAATTGGGGGGCTGGCGGGGAGCTGTTTTTT
CASSSNWGAGGELFF
>few|NA|TRBV20-1|TRBJ2-7
TGCAGTGCTAGAGATATCCGGCTAGCTAGGTCCTACGAGCAGTACTTC
CSARDIRLARSYEQYF
>NA|NA|TRBV5-1|TRBJ1-2
TGCGCCAGCAGCTTGGGGGTAGAATATGGCTACACCTTC
CASSLGVEYGYTF
>NA|TRBD2|TRBV25-1|TRBJ2-3
TGTGCCAGCAGTGAATTGGGAGCGGGAGAGGAGAGGAACACAGATACGCAGTATTTT
CASSELGAGEERNTDTQYF